Following are 6 T cell receptor beta chains from one sample sequenced in a study of early T cells in non-severe SARS-CoV-2 infection. TCRdb re-called the 5' RACE reads with MiXCR, one entry per CDR3 protein. The sample contains under 55,000 distinct CDR3 sequences, about 9.9% of which appear only once. Sequencing was performed on whole blood. These receptors all come from an adult who was a healthcare worker with PCR-confirmed SARS-CoV-2 infection or an uninfected control (not recorded which).

This clonotype was picked up a small number of times. V and J are TRBV11-2 and TRBJ2-7; 7 nucleotides line up with TRBD2. Germline assignment: CDR1 SGHAT and CDR2 FQNNGV. The junction had 9 bases not matched to a gene; V was cut back by 5 bases and J by 5 bases. The length of the CDR3 is 14 residues. The CDR3 nucleotides read TGTGCCAGCAGCCCCCGGACTAGGACGGACGAGCAGTACTTC. Amino acids: CASSPRTRTDEQYF.

The chain uses TRBV3-1 and TRBJ1-6, with a possible D match to TRBD1 (6 bases). This CDR3 is 13 amino acids long. Trimming left V 5 bases short and J 13 bases short, with 15 bases between. In germline, CDR1 is LGHDT, CDR2 YNNKEL (reference sequence). CDR3 region: CASSSTGTRPLHF. For the CDR3, the DNA is TGTGCCAGCAGCTCAACAGGGACTCGGCCCCTCCACTTT.

This clonotype appeared many times. The genes are TRBV19 and TRBJ1-5, with 8 bases lining up with TRBD1. The CDR3 totals 16 residues. Trimming took 7 bases from V and 5 from J; bases not matched to a gene: 13. The germline gives CDR1 LNHDA, CDR2 SQIVND (reference sequence). The CDR3 sequence is CASTPGGRGRDQPQHF. DNA of the CDR3: TGTGCCAGTACCCCCGGGGGCAGGGGGCGTGATCAGCCCCAGCATTTT.

V is TRBV7-9 and J is TRBJ1-1; the match to TRBD1 covers 9 bases. Trimming removed 5 bases from V and 7 bases from J; junction bases left unmatched: 5. CDR1 is SEHNR, CDR2 FQNEAQ, per germline (reference sequence). This CDR3 has 13 residues. CDR3 sequence (DNA): TGTGCCAGCAGCCCAGGACAGGGGCGTGAAGCTTTCTTT. This gives the protein CASSPGQGREAFF.

This clonotype has a count of ten or more. This chain joins TRBV6-4 and TRBJ2-3; D is possibly TRBD1 or TRBD2 (5 bases each). There are 14 residues in the CDR3. V was shortened by 5 bases and J by 4 bases, with 13 bases between the two germline ends. Germline CDR1 MRHNA, CDR2 SNTAGT. CDR3 loop: CASSPSRGADTQYF. The CDR3, as DNA: TGTGCCAGCAGTCCTTCGAGGGGCGCAGATACGCAGTATTTT.

This clonotype came up many times. DNA of the CDR3: TGTGCCACCAGTGACAGAATAGCGGGAGGACGGACCGGGGAGCTGTTTTTT. It is translated as CATSDRIAGGRTGELFF. The rearrangement uses TRBV24-1 and TRBJ2-2; 10 nucleotides match TRBD2. The CDR3 is 17 amino acids. Germline CDR1 reads KGHDR; CDR2 reads SFDVKD. The trim removed 4 bases at V and 5 bases at J, leaving 9 bases unmatched.